The entry below describes one T cell receptor (beta chain). V was clipped by 11 bases and J by 6 bases; unmatched bases: 12. CDR1 is ENHRY, CDR2 SYGVKD, per germline. The CDR3 loop spans 13 amino acids. This entry comes from a study of blood T cell repertoires in COVID-19. Looking at the study overall: From the United States, Italy and Spain came samples of acute and convalescent COVID-19. Sample material is recorded as cDNA or gDNA derived from T cells, B-cell-depleted T cells, or PBMCs.

Per the original methods: Researchers report that nucleated cell counts were estimated from reference gene primer amplification. Method: immunoSEQ multiplex PCR; TCRdb's copy keeps in-frame clones and lacks some. Clonal size and the V and J genes are those of that table, whereas D and trimming came from the DNA. This table has about 87,000 clones, roughly 80% appearing once. The V gene is TRBV10-3, the J gene TRBJ2-7; 8 bases match TRBD1. The TCR was taken from a woman in her forties or fifties with acute or convalescent COVID-19. The sample was peripheral blood. The CDR3 loop reads CAVQSRGQSEQYF. The CDR3 DNA reads TGTGCCGTCCAATCCAGGGGGCAGAGCGAGCAGTACTTC.